The 8 T cell receptor beta chains below all came from one sample that was sequenced in a study of Ad26.COV2.S vaccination and SARS-CoV-2 variants. The protocol was immunoSEQ multiplex PCR, while the TCRdb copy is restricted to in-frame clones and leaves out a portion. The data contain fewer than 400,000 clones, 70% to 90% of them singletons. The treatment denotes: around 19 received Ad26.COV2.S at low or high dose, single or two shots; roughly 5 received placebo; per-sample allocation not given. Samples analyzed were those drawn on day 63 after the first vaccine or placebo injection. This sample comprised peripheral blood, obtained in a trial of Ad26.COV2.S vaccine versus placebo. These TCRs come from a person aged 18-60 years who received the Ad26.COV2.S COVID-19 vaccine or a placebo.

V is TRBV6-2 or TRBV6-3 and J is TRBJ2-1; 9 bases are a match to TRBD1. This CDR3 has 17 amino acids. Germline CDR1 MNHEY, CDR2 SVGEGT. V lost 2 bases and J lost 3; bases outside the gene matches: 8. The DNA of the CDR3 is TGTGCCAGCAGTTACGCACAGGGGGCTCCATACTACAATGAGCAGTTCTTC. It specifies CASSYAQGAPYYNEQFF.

This clone was found a few times. This sequence joins TRBV4-1 and TRBJ2-2; 12 positions match TRBD2. Germline V CDR1 and CDR2: MGHRA, YSYEKL. CDR3 size: 17 residues. V was pared by 4 bases and J by 6 bases, with 9 bases of the junction left unmatched. Here the CDR3 DNA reads TGCGCCAGCAGCCCCCTGGGGGCTAGCGGGGGGGCCGGGGAGCTGTTTTTT. As protein: CASSPLGASGGAGELFF.

The genes are TRBV27 and TRBJ2-3; 10 bases agree with TRBD1. CDR3 length equals 15 residues. Germline CDR1 MNHEY, CDR2 SMNVEV (reference sequence). Losses at the gene ends were 4 bases for V and 6 bases for J; bases not matched to a gene: 7. CDR3 DNA: TGTGCCAGCAGTTCTGGACAGGGGGGGGCGGATACGCAGTATTTT. Translated, it gives CASSSGQGGADTQYF.

J is TRBJ1-1 and V is TRBV6-2 or TRBV6-3, with D perhaps TRBD1 (5 bases). Trimming cost V 5 bases and J 3 bases, with 10 bases left between them. The CDR3 totals 13 residues. CDR1 MNHEY and CDR2 SVGEGT come from the germline V gene. This chain's CDR3 is CASSLTAYTEAFF. The CDR3 DNA is TGTGCCAGCAGTCTGACAGCCTACACTGAAGCTTTCTTT.

The chain carries TRBV4-3 and TRBJ2-7; D assignment may be TRBD1 or TRBD2 (6 bases each). Trimming cost V 4 bases and J 6 bases, with 13 bases left between them. Germline CDR1 and CDR2: LGHNA and YSLEER. This CDR3 is 13 amino acids long. This CDR3 is CASSRGEGGEQYF. The CDR3 region has the DNA TGCGCCAGCAGCCGCGGCGAGGGGGGCGAGCAGTACTTC.

This chain uses TRBV25-1 with TRBJ2-2; 9 bases align to TRBD1. This CDR3 is 16 amino acids long. Germline CDR1 reads MGHDK; CDR2 reads SYGVNS. Trimming took 4 bases from V and 5 from J; bases not matched to a gene: 8. This chain's CDR3 is CASSVLGGTGTGELFF. CDR3 sequence (DNA): TGTGCCAGCAGTGTCCTTGGGGGGACAGGGACCGGGGAGCTGTTTTTT.

The J gene is TRBJ2-2, the V gene TRBV29-1; possibly TRBD1 for D (5 bases). Germline CDR1 SQVTM, CDR2 ANQGSEA. This CDR3 has 17 amino acids. Trimming pared 2 bases from V and 5 bases from J, leaving 21 bases between. CDR3 residues: CSVEIFGAGMITGELFF. The CDR3 nucleotides are TGCAGCGTTGAAATATTCGGCGCAGGGATGATTACCGGGGAGCTGTTTTTT.

The rearrangement uses TRBV18 and TRBJ2-7, with D possibly being TRBD1 (6 bases). CDR3 length equals 12 residues. V lost 5 bases and J lost 2, with 7 bases in between. Per the germline V gene, CDR1 is KGHSH and CDR2 is LQKENI. The CDR3 DNA follows: TGTGCCAGCTCAAGGACAGCCTACGAGCAGTACTTC. Protein product: CASSRTAYEQYF.